Listed here is a single T cell receptor (beta chain). Its antigen is currently unknown. The sample is drawn from a study of somatic mutations in cytotoxic T cells in rheumatoid arthritis. At the level of the study: Blood samples of roughly 29 ml were drawn from patients (in EDTA) right after diagnosis and before any treatment.

Clones were sequenced by immunoSEQ multiplex PCR, and TCRdb holds only the in-frame ones, with some missing. In the table there are approximately 20,000 clones, approximately 83% of which are singletons. Whole-study results and caveats: CD8+ T-cell clonality did not differ significantly between rheumatoid arthritis patients and age-matched healthy controls. Per patient, the largest CD8+ clone was found to exceed 20% of CD8+ cells in about an eighth of the 65 cases.

CDR3 length equals 13 residues. CDR1 MDHEN and CDR2 SYDVKM come from the germline V gene. The V end lost 2 bases, the J end lost 2 bases, and 7 bases lay between the germline ends. The rearrangement uses TRBV28 and TRBJ2-7; D is unresolved. This receptor was taken from a young man with rheumatoid arthritis. Material for sequencing was CD8+ T cells sorted from blood. The CDR3 reads CASSLVGAYEQYF. DNA for the CDR3: TGTGCCAGCAGTTTAGTCGGAGCCTACGAGCAGTACTTC.